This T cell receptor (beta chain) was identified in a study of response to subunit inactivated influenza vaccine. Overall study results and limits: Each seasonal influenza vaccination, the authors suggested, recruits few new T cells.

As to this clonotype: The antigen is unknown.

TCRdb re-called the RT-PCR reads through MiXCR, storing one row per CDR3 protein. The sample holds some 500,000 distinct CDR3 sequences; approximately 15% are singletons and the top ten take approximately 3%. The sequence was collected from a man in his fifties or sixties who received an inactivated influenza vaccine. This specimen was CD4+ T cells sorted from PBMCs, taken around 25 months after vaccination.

As DNA, the CDR3 is TGTGCCAGCAGCTTATGGCTCCCCAATGAGCAGTTCTTC. It codes for CASSLWLPNEQFF. This sequence joins TRBV7-2 and TRBJ2-1; no firm D call. The CDR3 runs 13 residues. Trimming cost V 2 bases and J 6 bases, with 8 bases left between them. Germline V CDR1 and CDR2: SGHTA, FQGNSA.